One and the same sample provided the 11 T cell receptor beta chains below, sequenced in a study of control samples from healthy donors and cancer patients. Only in-frame clones appear in the TCRdb table, and some are missing; sequencing was by immunoSEQ multiplex PCR. In the table there are just over 150,000 clones, 70% to 90% of which are singletons. Sequencing input: blood. These receptors came from a man in his thirties or forties in good health.

The gene calls are TRBV6-4 and TRBJ2-3, with 10 bases that match TRBD2. There are 16 residues in the CDR3. Germline CDR1 MRHNA, CDR2 SNTAGT. Trimming cost V 0 bases and J 7 bases; bases outside gene matches: 7. The CDR3 loop is CASSDSQRGGLNTQYF. Here the CDR3 DNA reads TGTGCCAGCAGTGACTCCCAGCGGGGGGGCCTGAATACGCAGTATTTT.

The chain joins TRBV18 to TRBJ2-7; TRBD1 matches at 9 bases. This CDR3 is 16 amino acids long. Losses at the gene ends were 3 bases for V and 6 bases for J; bases not matched to a gene: 12. CDR1 and CDR2 (germline): KGHSH, LQKENI. CDR3 protein: CASSPVPGTGNVEQYF. The CDR3 DNA sequence: TGTGCCAGCTCACCGGTCCCAGGGACAGGGAATGTCGAGCAGTACTTC.

This chain joins TRBV19 and TRBJ1-6; D is uncertain. CDR3 size: 15 residues. Trimming removed 3 bases at V and 10 bases at J, with 16 bases between. The germline gives CDR1 LNHDA, CDR2 SQIVND (reference sequence). The CDR3 sequence: CASSIGLGWESPLHF. The CDR3 DNA follows: TGTGCCAGTAGTATTGGATTGGGGTGGGAATCACCCCTCCACTTT.

This clone was detected only once. The chain employs TRBV19 and TRBJ2-7; D not certain. V was clipped by 5 bases and J by 2 bases, with 13 bases between them. This CDR3 comprises 14 residues. Germline CDR1 is LNHDA and CDR2 is SQIVND (reference sequence). The CDR3 is CASSRLGSTYEQYF. The CDR3 bases are TGTGCCAGTAGTCGGCTCGGCAGCACCTACGAGCAGTACTTC.

The gene calls are TRBV18 and TRBJ1-1, with 9 bases fitting TRBD1. This CDR3 comprises 15 residues. The V and J ends lost 3 bases and 1 base, in that order; junction bases with no gene match: 3. Germline values: CDR1 KGHSH, CDR2 LQKENI. The CDR3: CASSPDRGPNTEAFF. CDR3 sequence (DNA): TGTGCCAGCTCACCGGACAGGGGCCCGAACACTGAAGCTTTCTTT. The whole variable domain, filled in from reference TRBV18 and TRBJ1-1, reads NAGVMQNPRHLVRRRGQEARLRCSPMKGHSHVYWYRQLPEEGLKFMVYLQKENIIDESGMPKERFSAEFPKEGPSILRIQQVVRGDSAAYFCASSPDRGPNTEAFFGQGTRLTVV.

The CDR3 sequence is CASRTGTFNIQYF. The CDR3 nucleotides are TGTGCCAGCAGGACAGGGACGTTCAACATTCAGTACTTC. The chain uses TRBV27 and TRBJ2-4, with TRBD1 matching 7 bases. Germline V gives CDR1 MNHEY, CDR2 SMNVEV (reference sequence). V shed 6 bases and J 7 bases; nucleotides not matched to a gene: 6. CDR3 length equals 13 residues.

This sequence joins TRBV14 and TRBJ2-3; D possibly corresponds to TRBD2 (5 bases). CDR1 SGHDN and CDR2 FVKESK come from the germline V gene. This CDR3 has 16 residues. Trimming took 2 bases from V and 2 from J, leaving 14 bases between them. CDR3 in DNA: TGTGCCAGCAGCCAACCGAGGGTGACTCCCACAGATACGCAGTATTTT. It specifies CASSQPRVTPTDTQYF.

The V call is TRBV7-2, the J call TRBJ2-1, with 13 bases fitting TRBD2. J lost 1 base, V lost 4 bases, and 4 bases had no gene match. Germline lookup yields CDR1 SGHTA and CDR2 FQGNSA. The CDR3 spans 17 residues. The CDR3 DNA is TGTGCCAGCAGCTCCTCGACTAGCGGGAGGTCCTACAATGAGCAGTTCTTC. Its protein product is CASSSSTSGRSYNEQFF.

The V and J genes are TRBV11-3 and TRBJ2-1, with TRBD1 as a possible D gene (6 bases). V lost 4 bases and J 4 bases, leaving 8 bases between the germline ends. The CDR3 consists of 13 residues. Germline loops: CDR1 SGHNT, CDR2 YENEEA. CDR3 in DNA: TGTGCCAGCAGCTCCGGGACATACAATGAGCAGTTCTTC. It encodes CASSSGTYNEQFF. The variable domain in full, completed from reference TRBV11-3 and TRBJ2-1, reads EAGVVQSPRYKIIEKKQPVAFWCNPISGHNTLYWYLQNLGQGPELLIRYENEEAVDDSQLPKDRFSAERLKGVDSTLKIQPAELGDSAVYLCASSSGTYNEQFFGPGTRLTVL.

V gene TRBV18 combines with J gene TRBJ2-2; D is perhaps TRBD1 (6 bases). V gave up 4 bases and J gave up 4 bases, with 16 bases separating them. Germline V gene data show CDR1 as KGHSH and CDR2 as LQKENI. This CDR3 spans 16 amino acids. CDR3 sequence reads: CASSLYVDSGTGELFF. DNA for the CDR3: TGTGCCAGCTCACTTTACGTGGACAGCGGCACCGGGGAGCTGTTTTTT.

CDR3 loop: CASSGSSANEKLFF. CDR3 bases: TGTGCCAGCAGTGGAAGCTCCGCTAATGAAAAACTGTTTTTT. The chain combines TRBV6-2 or TRBV6-3 with TRBJ1-4, with D unresolved. This CDR3 region has 14 residues. V was trimmed by 5 bases and J by 3 bases, leaving 10 bases between them. Germline V gives CDR1 MNHEY, CDR2 SVGEGT.